The 27 T cell receptor beta chains given below trace back to one sample, sequenced in a study of cytomegalovirus exposure and HLA in healthy donors. The PCR had 60 Vbeta and 13 Jbeta primers. The protocol was immunoSEQ multiplex PCR, while the TCRdb copy is restricted to in-frame clones and leaves out a portion. This table holds tens of thousands of clones, roughly 78% found once. The sample was PBMCs. The source of these receptors is a man younger than 40 in good health and CMV-seronegative.

The chain carries TRBV28 and TRBJ2-5; D gene unclear. The germline gives CDR1 MDHEN, CDR2 SYDVKM. The CDR3 consists of 14 residues. The V and J ends lost 4 bases and 2 bases respectively, with 11 bases between them. The CDR3 protein is CASSSPTLQETQYF. In nucleotides, the CDR3 is TGTGCCAGCAGTTCTCCTACTCTGCAAGAGACCCAGTACTTC.

The chain is built from TRBV15 and TRBJ1-6, with unresolved D. V lost 1 base and J 7 bases, leaving 5 bases between the germline ends. The germline V gene encodes CDR1 LNHNV and CDR2 YYDKDF (reference sequence). This CDR3 has 13 residues. CDR3 sequence reads: CATSRVGNSPLHF. The DNA of the CDR3 is TGTGCCACCAGCAGAGTCGGGAATTCACCCCTCCACTTT.

The chain combines TRBV7-9 with TRBJ2-1; 7 bases line up with TRBD1. CDR1 is SEHNR, CDR2 FQNEAQ, per germline (reference sequence). The junction had 5 bases not matched to a gene; V was cut back by 3 bases and J by 3 bases. This CDR3 is 15 amino acids long. CDR3: CASSFGTAIYNEQFF. CDR3 in DNA: TGTGCCAGCAGCTTCGGGACAGCTATCTACAATGAGCAGTTCTTC.

J is TRBJ2-5 and V is TRBV7-2; unclear D gene. The closer fit of TRBJ2-7 to the DNA end suggests the J call may be wrong. This CDR3 has 13 amino acids. Germline-derived CDR1 and CDR2 are SGHTA and FQGNSA. The CDR3 loop reads CASSPRHFYEQYF. Written as DNA, the CDR3 is TGTGCCAGCAGCCCCCGACATTTCTACGAGCAGTACTTC.

The chain joins TRBV27 to TRBJ1-5; D is possibly TRBD1 (6 bases). Trimming took 2 bases from V and 7 from J, leaving 18 bases between them. Germline CDR1 reads MNHEY; CDR2 reads SMNVEV (reference sequence). The CDR3 length is 16 residues. The chain's CDR3 is CASSLGAMGAGQPQHF. The CDR3 DNA is TGTGCCAGCAGTTTAGGGGCAATGGGGGCTGGACAGCCCCAGCATTTT.

The chain carries TRBV28 and TRBJ1-2, with D maybe TRBD1 (5 bases). The germline V and J ends were trimmed by 6 bases and 4 bases, with 12 bases remaining between them. From germline, CDR1 is MDHEN and CDR2 SYDVKM. The CDR3 sequence is 13 residues long. The CDR3 region has the DNA TGTGCCAGCAGGTCGGGACTGAGCTATGGCTACACCTTC. It yields the protein CASRSGLSYGYTF.

The chain uses TRBV15 and TRBJ1-2; TRBD1 matches 10 bases. Trimming at V came to 6 bases and at J to 5 bases, leaving 6 bases not matched to a gene. The CDR3 spans 14 residues. The germline gives CDR1 LNHNV, CDR2 YYDKDF (reference sequence). The CDR3 sequence: CATSTTGGGYGYTF. CDR3 DNA: TGTGCCACCAGTACGACAGGGGGCGGATATGGCTACACCTTC.

The chain recombines TRBV5-5 with TRBJ2-7, with 8 bases aligning to TRBD1. CDR3 length: 15 residues. V trimming: 4 bases; J trimming: 3 bases; junction bases outside the gene matches: 9. Per the germline V gene, CDR1 is SGHKS and CDR2 is YYEKEE (reference sequence). The CDR3 sequence: CASSKSGQELYEQYF. DNA for the CDR3: TGTGCCAGCAGCAAGTCGGGACAGGAACTCTACGAGCAGTACTTC.

The chain is built from TRBV25-1 and TRBJ2-5; 7 positions agree with TRBD2. This CDR3 region has 15 residues. Trimming took 1 base from V and 2 from J; bases not matched to a gene: 4. Germline CDR1 and CDR2: MGHDK and SYGVNS. DNA of the CDR3: TGTGCCAGCAGTGAATGGGGGGGAGGGCAAGAGACCCAGTACTTC. Protein product: CASSEWGGGQETQYF.

The chain uses TRBV11-2 and TRBJ2-5; D possibly corresponds to TRBD1 (6 bases). The CDR3 length is 15 residues. Germline CDR1 is SGHAT and CDR2 is FQNNGV. The V gene lost 5 bases and the J gene lost 11 bases, with 24 bases spanning the gap. CDR3 nucleotides: TGTGCCAGCAGCCTACGGACAGAGGGGATTGGGGAGCAGTACTTC. It yields the protein CASSLRTEGIGEQYF.

The sample holds one count of this clone. V gene TRBV7-3 combines with J gene TRBJ2-1; 8 nucleotides match TRBD1. Trimming removed 5 bases from V and 9 bases from J; junction bases left unmatched: 12. This CDR3 region has 15 residues. CDR1 and CDR2 from the germline V gene are SGHTA and FQGTGA. The DNA of the CDR3 is TGTGCCAGCAGCCCACCGGGACAGGCTCTCAGTGAGCAGTTCTTC. Its translation: CASSPPGQALSEQFF.

CDR3 sequence reads: CASSLTAGRDYEQYF. CDR3 coding DNA: TGTGCCAGCAGCCTGACTGCGGGTCGGGACTACGAGCAGTACTTC. The rearrangement uses TRBV28 and TRBJ2-5, with a weak D call TRBD2 (5 bases). Matching the DNA end better, TRBJ2-7 makes the J call doubtful. The CDR3 consists of 15 residues. Per germline, CDR1 MDHEN and CDR2 SYDVKM.

This chain joins TRBV7-2 and TRBJ2-1; a weak D match, TRBD2 (6 bases). V was shortened by 8 bases and J by 7 bases, with 6 bases between the two germline ends. The CDR3 consists of 10 residues. Germline V CDR1 and CDR2: SGHTA, FQGNSA. In DNA form, the CDR3 reads TGTGCCAGCGGGGGGAATGAGCAGTTCTTC. Protein: CASGGNEQFF.

The CDR3 here is CASSALRGGNEQFF. CDR3 DNA: TGTGCCAGTAGTGCACTCCGCGGGGGCAATGAGCAGTTCTTC. This chain uses TRBV19 with TRBJ2-1, with 7 positions matching TRBD2. The CDR3 has 14 amino acids. Germline CDR1 is LNHDA and CDR2 is SQIVND (reference sequence). V lost 5 bases and J lost 6; bases outside the gene matches: 7.

The chain links TRBV4-2 to TRBJ1-4, with D hard to call. With 3 bases removed from V and 0 bases from J, the gap between germline ends came to 8 bases. The CDR3 sequence is 15 residues long. Per the germline V gene, CDR1 is LGHNA and CDR2 is YNFKEQ. The CDR3 bases are TGTGCCAGCAGCCAGGGCCAAGCAACTAATGAAAAACTGTTTTTT. Protein sequence: CASSQGQATNEKLFF.

This clone has just one count. This rearrangement joins TRBV6-5 to TRBJ1-6, with D possibly TRBD1 on 5 matching bases. Per germline, CDR1 MNHEY and CDR2 SVGAGI. Trimming cost V 5 bases and J 9 bases, with 14 bases left between them. The CDR3 spans 14 residues. The CDR3 DNA reads TGTGCCAGCAGTCCCCCGGGGGGGGGTTCACCCCTCCACTTT. Amino acids: CASSPPGGGSPLHF.

The rearrangement links TRBV27 to TRBJ2-1; TRBD1 matches at 8 bases. The V gene's germline CDR1 is MNHEY and CDR2 SMNVEV (reference sequence). Germline trimming cut 6 bases from V and 5 bases from J; bases unmatched to any gene: 9. This CDR3 region has 15 residues. The CDR3 bases are TGTGCCAGCAGACACCCAGGGGGCGTAGACAATGAGCAGTTCTTC. Its protein is CASRHPGGVDNEQFF.

This clone was seen more than once but under ten times. The CDR3 DNA sequence: TGTGCCAGCAGCCCCACTCGACAGGAGTACTTCGGAAACACCATATATTTT. Amino acids: CASSPTRQEYFGNTIYF. The V and J genes are TRBV9 and TRBJ1-3, with D possibly being TRBD1 (6 bases). The CDR3 totals 17 residues. The germline V gene encodes CDR1 SGDLS and CDR2 YYNGEE. V was trimmed by 4 bases and J by 4 bases, leaving 21 bases between them.

This clone was detected a few times. This chain joins TRBV13 and TRBJ2-1; 9 bases fit TRBD1. J lost 6 bases, V lost 3 bases, and 0 bases had no gene match. CDR1 PRHDT and CDR2 FYEKMQ come from the germline V gene (reference sequence). This CDR3 is 13 amino acids long. CDR3 loop: CASSLTGGNEQFF. As DNA, the CDR3 is TGTGCCAGCAGCTTGACAGGGGGCAATGAGCAGTTCTTC.

V gene TRBV28 combines with J gene TRBJ2-3; 7 bases map to TRBD2. From germline, CDR1 is MDHEN and CDR2 SYDVKM. V shed 8 bases and J 0 bases; nucleotides not matched to a gene: 11. This CDR3 is built from 16 residues. The CDR3 DNA reads TGTGCCAGCGGAGCGGGGCAACCCTCTAGCACAGATACGCAGTATTTT. Translating it yields CASGAGQPSSTDTQYF.

A few counts support this clone. The chain joins TRBV2 to TRBJ1-6, with 8 bases fitting TRBD1. Germline CDR1 and CDR2: SNHLY and FYNNEI. With 4 bases clipped from V and 0 bases from J, the junction kept 2 bases outside the gene matches. The CDR3 is 16 residues long. The CDR3 is CASSAGGGSYNSPLHF. The CDR3 DNA follows: TGTGCCAGCAGTGCAGGGGGCGGCTCCTATAATTCACCCCTCCACTTT.

This clone was detected only once. This chain connects TRBV7-3 to TRBJ2-1; 7 positions agree with TRBD2. CDR3 length: 16 residues. Germline loops: CDR1 SGHTA, CDR2 FQGTGA. The V and J ends lost 5 bases and 3 bases, in that order; junction bases with no gene match: 10. The CDR3 nucleotides are TGTGCCAGCAGCCCCCGGGACTATCAAGTCTACAATGAGCAGTTCTTC. Translating gives CASSPRDYQVYNEQFF.

Comment on this clone: The germline gene is not matched at one end of the junction; a read error may be the cause. J is TRBJ2-2 and V is TRBV7-7, with D possibly being TRBD1 (6 bases). Germline CDR1 reads SSHAT; CDR2 reads FNYEAQ (reference sequence). The CDR3 has 16 amino acids. The chain's CDR3 is CASSARGGQNTGELFF. CDR3 coding DNA: TGTGCTAGCAGCGCCAGGGGTGGACAGAACACCGGGGAGCTGTTTTTT.

This chain links TRBV6-5 with TRBJ2-2, with D possibly matching TRBD1 (5 bases). Per the germline V gene, CDR1 is MNHEY and CDR2 is SVGAGI. The CDR3 consists of 15 residues. Trimming cost V 0 bases and J 5 bases, with 10 bases left between them. CDR3 region: CASSYSQGSTGELFF. Written as DNA, the CDR3 is TGTGCCAGCAGTTACTCTCAGGGTTCTACCGGGGAGCTGTTTTTT.

As to this clone: The germline gene is not matched at one end of the junction; a read error may be the cause. The same CDR3 also results from other DNA sequences found in this sample. The V gene is TRBV6-5, the J gene TRBJ1-5; D unclear. The CDR3 is 13 residues long. Germline-derived CDR1 and CDR2 are MNHEY and SVGAGI. CDR3 sequence: CASRRDLNQPQHF. The CDR3 DNA is TGTGCCAGCAGGAGAGACTTAAATCAGCCCCAGCATTTC.

With regard to this clone: The junction shows a germline mismatch at one end, possibly a read error. The chain links TRBV27 to TRBJ1-1, with D uncertain. The CDR3 length is 15 residues. Looked up from germline, CDR1 is MNHEY and CDR2 is SMNVEV (reference sequence). The chain's CDR3 is CASRRREGSNTEAFF. The CDR3, as DNA: TGCGCCAGCAGGAGGAGGGAAGGCTCGAACACTGAAGCTTTCTTT.

With regard to this clone: Germline is not matched at one junction end, which may reflect a read error. The chain carries TRBV7-9 and TRBJ1-6; D call uncertain. The germline CDR1 and CDR2 sequences are SEHNR and FQNEAQ (reference sequence). CDR3 length: 12 residues. The CDR3 reads CSSSFPDSPLHF. The CDR3, as DNA: TGTTCCAGCAGCTTTCCGGATTCACCCCTCCACTTT.